Each of the 30 T cell receptor beta chains below was sequenced from the same sample in a study of blood T cells in healthy people across ages. The second PCR ran about 6 to 12 cycles with a sample-barcoded 5' primer and J-beta primers. TCRdb re-called the 5' RACE reads through MiXCR, storing one row per CDR3 protein. The sample contains hundreds of thousands of distinct CDR3 sequences, 20% to 25% of which appear only once. Sequencing was carried out using blood. Receptors originate from a man between 65 and 80 years old in good health.

The chain has TRBV5-1 and TRBJ2-3, with 13 bases matching TRBD2. CDR1 is SGHRS and CDR2 is YFSETQ in the germline V gene. This CDR3 has 18 amino acids. V dropped 3 bases and J dropped 0; count of bases not matched to a gene: 7. CDR3 residues: CASSSGLAGHSSTDTQYF. In DNA, the CDR3 is TGCGCCAGCAGCTCGGGACTAGCGGGACACTCTAGCACAGATACGCAGTATTTT.

The J gene is TRBJ2-7, the V gene TRBV7-2, with no clear D. V lost 1 base to trimming and J lost 2 bases, with 12 bases between them. The CDR3 sequence is 15 residues long. Germline lookup yields CDR1 SGHTA and CDR2 FQGNSA. CDR3 in amino acids: CASSLGGRRTYEQYF. For the CDR3, the DNA is TGTGCCAGCAGCTTAGGTGGGCGCCGGACCTACGAGCAGTACTTC. The full variable domain, its missing parts supplied by reference TRBV7-2 and TRBJ2-7, is GAGVSQSPSNKVTEKGKDVELRCDPISGHTALYWYRQSLGQGLEFLIYFQGNSAPDKSGLPSDRFSAERTGGSVSTLTIQRTQQEDSAVYLCASSLGGRRTYEQYFGPGTRLTVT.

Of note for this clonotype: The conserved closing phenylalanine or tryptophan is absent in this CDR3, likely reflecting a read error. The chain combines TRBV14 with TRBJ2-4, with D possibly TRBD1 on 6 matching bases. With 1 base removed from V and 1 base from J, the gap between germline ends came to 8 bases. Germline lookup yields CDR1 SGHDN and CDR2 FVKESK. The CDR3 runs to 15 residues. The DNA of the CDR3 is TGTGCCAGCAGCCAAGTGGGGGCGGCCAAAAACATTCAGTACTCC. Translation gives CASSQVGAAKNIQYS.

There are a few counts of this clonotype. The chain carries TRBV4-3 and TRBJ2-3; maybe TRBD2 (6 bases). CDR1 LGHNA and CDR2 YSLEER come from the germline V gene. The CDR3 contains 13 residues. Trimming removed 1 base at V and 6 bases at J, with 8 bases between. CDR3 in DNA: TGCGCCAGCAGCCAAGTGACTAGTGATACGCAGTATTTT. Translation gives CASSQVTSDTQYF.

J is TRBJ1-2 and V is TRBV25-1; maybe TRBD1 (5 bases). The CDR3 extends over 13 amino acids. V dropped 4 bases and J dropped 4 bases, with 10 bases sitting between them. CDR1 and CDR2 (germline): MGHDK, SYGVNS. The CDR3: CASSGGGTYGYTF. CDR3 coding DNA: TGTGCCAGCAGTGGTGGGGGTACCTATGGCTACACCTTC.

This sequence joins TRBV29-1 and TRBJ2-5; 16 bases agree with TRBD2. The DNA end is more similar to TRBJ2-1, so the J call may be wrong. The CDR3 is made up of 18 amino acids. Germline loops: CDR1 SQVTM, CDR2 ANQGSEA. CDR3 amino acids: CSSAKGGSGTSGRGEQFF. Here the CDR3 DNA reads TGCAGCTCCGCAAAAGGGGGTTCCGGGACTAGCGGGAGGGGTGAGCAGTTCTTC.

The chain links TRBV28 to TRBJ1-6; D might be TRBD1 (5 bases). V lost 1 base to trimming and J lost 14 bases, with 15 bases between them. CDR1 and CDR2 (germline): MDHEN, SYDVKM. The CDR3 extends over 14 amino acids. CDR3 residues: CASSLFGTAGALHF. Written as DNA, the CDR3 is TGTGCCAGCAGTTTATTCGGGACTGCTGGGGCCCTCCACTTT. Full variable domain (missing parts from reference TRBV28 and TRBJ1-6): DVKVTQSSRYLVKRTGEKVFLECVQDMDHENMFWYRQDPGLGLRLIYFSYDVKMKEKGDIPEGYSVSREKKERFSLILESASTNQTSMYLCASSLFGTAGALHFGNGTRLTVT.

This clonotype was seen a few times. The chain joins TRBV3-1 to TRBJ2-5; weak D call: TRBD1 (6 bases). The tail of the sequence fits TRBJ2-1 better, so the J call may be wrong. Germline V gene lookup returns CDR1 LGHDT and CDR2 YNNKEL (reference sequence). This CDR3 contains 13 residues. The CDR3 region is CASSLQGYDEQFF. The CDR3 DNA reads TGTGCCAGCAGCCTACAGGGTTATGATGAGCAGTTCTTC.

This clonotype was detected only a few times. The gene calls are TRBV12-3 or TRBV12-4 and TRBJ1-1, with a tentative D call TRBD1 (6 bases). V lost 6 bases and J 4 bases, leaving 21 bases between the germline ends. The CDR3 has 16 amino acids. In DNA, the CDR3 is TGTGCCAGCAGCCCAGGGGCCCTTGGCGGGAGCACTGAAGCTTTCTTT. Protein: CASSPGALGGSTEAFF.

This clonotype was observed a handful of times. The chain employs TRBV29-1 and TRBJ2-3; D not certain. CDR1 is SQVTM and CDR2 is ANQGSEA in the germline V gene. The CDR3 runs 13 residues. V lost 7 bases and J 1 base, leaving 12 bases between the germline ends. For the CDR3, the DNA is TGCAGCGCTCAATTAGTGGGCACAGATACGCAGTATTTT. This gives the protein CSAQLVGTDTQYF.

In its sample, this clonotype was seen many times. The V call is TRBV2, the J call TRBJ1-5, with D possibly TRBD1 on 6 matching bases. CDR1 is SNHLY and CDR2 is FYNNEI in the germline V gene. V dropped 3 bases and J dropped 7 bases, with 10 bases sitting between them. The CDR3 is 13 residues long. CDR3 residues: CASSDGGGQPQHF. CDR3 bases: TGTGCCAGCAGTGATGGGGGCGGGCAGCCCCAGCATTTT.

This clonotype has just a few counts. The V call is TRBV20-1, the J call TRBJ2-1, with TRBD2 identical over 14 bases. The CDR3 is 14 residues long. In germline, CDR1 is DFQATT, CDR2 SNEGSKA (reference sequence). Trimming removed 6 bases from V and 8 bases from J; junction bases left unmatched: 6. This CDR3 reads CSATSGRGLDEQFF. Written as DNA, the CDR3 is TGCAGTGCGACTAGCGGGAGGGGACTCGATGAGCAGTTCTTC.

Ten or more counts support this clonotype. This chain uses TRBV6-2 or TRBV6-3 with TRBJ2-7; 14 bases align to TRBD2. With V trimmed by 0 bases and J by 9 bases, 1 base remained unmatched. CDR1 MNHEY and CDR2 SVGEGT come from the germline V gene. CDR3 size: 14 residues. CDR3 sequence (DNA): TGTGCCAGCAGTTACTCCGGGACTAGCGGGAGGCAGTACTTC. It encodes CASSYSGTSGRQYF.

The rearrangement joins TRBV10-3 to TRBJ2-5; 12 nucleotides line up with TRBD1. Trimming cost V 7 bases and J 11 bases; bases outside gene matches: 11. CDR1 ENHRY and CDR2 SYGVKD come from the germline V gene. CDR3 length: 14 residues. The chain's CDR3 is CAITRDRGQYEQYF. The CDR3 region has the DNA TGTGCCATCACCCGGGACAGGGGGCAGTATGAGCAGTACTTC.

This clonotype was seen more than once but under ten times. The rearrangement joins TRBV5-8 to TRBJ1-4; 7 bases map to TRBD1. The germline gives CDR1 SGHTS, CDR2 YDEGEE. The CDR3 covers 18 residues. V gave up 0 bases and J gave up 0 bases; unmatched junction bases: 8. CDR3 sequence: CASSLVGGTVATNEKLFF. The DNA for the CDR3 is TGTGCCAGCAGCTTGGTTGGCGGGACAGTTGCAACTAATGAAAAACTGTTTTTT.

This clonotype was seen a handful of times. V gene TRBV29-1 combines with J gene TRBJ1-1; 11 bases agree with TRBD1. The CDR3 totals 14 residues. Per the germline V gene, CDR1 is SQVTM and CDR2 is ANQGSEA. V lost 7 bases, J lost 4 bases, and 8 bases stayed unmatched. The CDR3: CSAPDRGLSTEAFF. DNA of the CDR3: TGCAGCGCTCCGGACAGGGGGCTCAGCACTGAAGCTTTCTTT.

V usage is TRBV6-1 and J usage is TRBJ2-2, with 9 positions matching TRBD1. CDR1 MNHNS and CDR2 SASEGT come from the germline V gene. The V and J ends lost 4 bases and 5 bases, in that order; junction bases with no gene match: 20. CDR3 length equals 20 residues. CDR3 sequence (DNA): TGTGCCAGCAGTGGTCTATTCGGACCGGGACAGGGAGTGAAAACCGGGGAGCTGTTTTTT. Amino acid sequence: CASSGLFGPGQGVKTGELFF.

This clonotype was seen ten or more times. The chain has TRBV14 and TRBJ2-5; D gene ambiguous. The CDR3 runs 13 residues. Germline V gene sequence: CDR1 SGHDN, CDR2 FVKESK. V was cut by 0 bases and J by 5 bases, with 7 bases left in between. CDR3 in amino acids: CASSQDFRETQYF. CDR3 in DNA: TGTGCCAGCAGCCAAGACTTTAGGGAGACCCAGTACTTC.

This clonotype has ten or more counts. This sequence joins TRBV6-5 and TRBJ2-1; 7 positions agree with TRBD1. The CDR3 is made up of 15 amino acids. Germline V gene lookup returns CDR1 MNHEY and CDR2 SVGAGI. V shed 2 bases, J shed 2 bases, and the junction held 3 bases outside the gene matches. The CDR3 loop is CASSYAQGPYNEQFF. The CDR3 DNA is TGTGCCAGCAGTTACGCACAGGGGCCCTACAATGAGCAGTTCTTC.

This clonotype was seen more than once but under ten times. This chain's CDR3 is CASSIQLGLGNEQYF. The CDR3, as DNA: TGTGCCAGTAGTATTCAACTGGGACTAGGGAACGAGCAGTACTTC. This chain joins TRBV19 and TRBJ2-5; 8 positions match TRBD2. The DNA end lines up better with TRBJ2-7; the J call may be wrong. The CDR3 covers 15 residues. Germline V gives CDR1 LNHDA, CDR2 SQIVND (reference sequence).

J is TRBJ2-5 and V is TRBV7-9; D is perhaps TRBD1 (6 bases). The CDR3 extends over 17 amino acids. Germline lookup yields CDR1 SEHNR and CDR2 FQNEAQ (reference sequence). V lost 3 bases to trimming and J lost 4 bases, with 21 bases between them. The CDR3 DNA follows: TGTGCCAGCAGCTTGGATACCACAGGGTGGGCTCGAGAGACCCAGTACTTC. It translates to CASSLDTTGWARETQYF. The full variable domain, in which reference TRBV7-9 and TRBJ2-5 provide the parts outside the CDR3, is DTGVSQNPRHKITKRGQNVTFRCDPISEHNRLYWYRQTLGQGPEFLTYFQNEAQLEKSRLLSDRFSAERPKGSFSTLEIQRTEQGDSAMYLCASSLDTTGWARETQYFGPGTRLLVL.

The rearrangement links TRBV3-1 to TRBJ2-5, with 7 positions matching TRBD1. The J call may be mistaken, given a closer DNA end match to TRBJ2-1. Per germline, CDR1 LGHDT and CDR2 YNNKEL (reference sequence). The CDR3 totals 14 residues. In DNA, the CDR3 is TGTGCCAGCAGCAGCCGGGACAGTACTCGTGAGCAGTTCTTC. This encodes CASSSRDSTREQFF.

CDR3 bases: TGCGCCAGCAGCCAAGAGGGTAGCGGGGTCTCCTACGAGCAGTACTTC. The encoded protein is CASSQEGSGVSYEQYF. V usage is TRBV4-1 and J usage is TRBJ2-7; TRBD2 matches at 8 bases. Unmatched junction bases numbered 4, after V lost 0 bases and J lost 0 bases. CDR1 is MGHRA, CDR2 YSYEKL, per germline. This CDR3 is built from 16 residues.

In this sample, this clonotype turned up a few times. The chain uses TRBV6-5 and TRBJ2-7; TRBD1 agrees at 9 bases. Germline V gene sequence: CDR1 MNHEY, CDR2 SVGAGI. After removal of 6 bases from V and 2 bases from J, the junction contained 8 bases not matched to a gene. The CDR3 sequence is 15 residues long. The CDR3 loop is CASRSGTGFPYEQYF. DNA for the CDR3: TGTGCCAGCAGGTCCGGGACAGGGTTTCCCTACGAGCAGTACTTC.

This clonotype was seen more than once but under ten times. This chain links TRBV21-1 with TRBJ2-3. TRBV21-1 is designated a pseudogene. The CDR3 runs to 14 residues. The CDR3 region has the DNA TGTGCCAGCAACAACAAGGGAAGCACAGATACGCAGTATTTT. This encodes CASNNKGSTDTQYF.

Of note for this clonotype: One end of the junction fails to match germline, which may point to a read error. V is TRBV12-3 or TRBV12-4 and J is TRBJ1-5, with a possible D match to TRBD1 (6 bases). The CDR3 runs 16 residues. Here the CDR3 reads CVSSLGPAGDGQPQHF. The CDR3 coding sequence is TGTGTCAGCAGTTTGGGGCCGGCAGGGGACGGTCAGCCCCAGCATTTT.

A few counts support this clonotype. CDR3 region: CATRQGTYNEQFF. The CDR3 DNA reads TGTGCCACCCGACAGGGAACCTACAATGAGCAGTTCTTC. The chain carries TRBV12-3 or TRBV12-4 and TRBJ2-1; 7 nucleotides agree with TRBD1. V was pared by 10 bases and J by 2 bases, with 5 bases of the junction left unmatched. CDR3 size: 13 residues.

Concerning this clonotype: Compared with germline, one end of the junction differs, possibly owing to a read error. The rearrangement uses TRBV20-1 and TRBJ2-1, with 9 bases that match TRBD1. Looked up from germline, CDR1 is DFQATT and CDR2 is SNEGSKA (reference sequence). CDR3 size: 15 residues. The CDR3 sequence: CSAGDQGQGRNEQFF. The CDR3 nucleotides are TGCAGTGCTGGAGATCAAGGACAGGGGAGAAATGAGCAGTTCTTC.

This clonotype was seen more than once but under ten times. The rearrangement links TRBV9 to TRBJ2-1; the D is unclear. Germline CDR1 is SGDLS and CDR2 is YYNGEE. The V and J ends lost 2 bases and 7 bases respectively, with 10 bases between them. The CDR3 contains 13 residues. In DNA, the CDR3 is TGTGCCAGCAGCGTCGATGACGGAAATGAGCAGTTCTTC. Amino acids: CASSVDDGNEQFF.

The chain combines TRBV7-9 with TRBJ2-7, with 9 positions matching TRBD1. Germline V lookup: CDR1 SEHNR, CDR2 FQNEAQ (reference sequence). This CDR3 spans 15 amino acids. Losses at the gene ends were 5 bases for V and 7 bases for J; bases not matched to a gene: 12. Written as DNA, the CDR3 is TGTGCCAGCAGCCTCCTTGGGACAGGGACGGGGGAGCAGTACTTC. It encodes CASSLLGTGTGEQYF.